The clone carrying this TCR beta chain was counted at least ten times. Its antigen is unknown. In all sorted populations, purity surpassed 95%. The data were taken from a study of beta chain features in type 1 diabetes. Findings of the study overall: Moderately but significantly shorter TCRB CDR3s were found in Type 1 diabetes patients in all four CD4+ subsets. Fewer junction insertions and more nucleotide deletions appeared in type 1 diabetes patients.

The entirety of the isolated RNA underwent reverse transcription, so expressed TCRB transcripts were sequenced. Each sample of naive, central memory or regulatory T cells had, on average, approximately 3.5 million reads. Data came from immunoSEQ multiplex PCR; TCRdb stores just in-frame clones and leaves some out. The sample holds about 150,000 clones, 7.5% to 10% seen once. Trimming took off 2 bases at V and 8 bases at J, with 19 bases between the two ends. Germline lookup yields CDR1 KGHSH and CDR2 LQKENI. This CDR3 contains 16 residues. This receptor was taken from a man between 18 and 29 years old in good health. V is TRBV18 and J is TRBJ2-1, with D perhaps matching TRBD1 (6 bases). Input material: central memory CD4+ T cells from blood. DNA for the CDR3: TGTGCCAGCTCACCATCGGTGGGCATTGGGGGCCATGAGCAGTTCTTC. It encodes CASSPSVGIGGHEQFF.